The 9 T cell receptor beta chains reported below all come from one sample, sequenced in a study of blood T cell repertoires in COVID-19. The assay was immunoSEQ multiplex PCR, and TCRdb's table has in-frame clones only and misses some. The repertoire holds 200,000 to 300,000 clones, with roughly 90% as singletons. Sequencing was performed on PBMCs or T cells enriched from blood (not recorded which). The receptors were gathered from a woman aged 25-40 years with acute COVID-19.

The chain joins TRBV27 to TRBJ1-4; no firm D call. CDR3 length: 14 amino acids. Germline loops: CDR1 MNHEY, CDR2 SMNVEV (reference sequence). With 6 bases removed from V and 10 bases from J, the gap between germline ends came to 18 bases. This chain's CDR3 is CASSINPGRGKLFF. CDR3 in DNA: TGTGCCAGCAGCATAAACCCCGGTCGGGGAAAACTGTTTTTT.

The chain is built from TRBV10-3 and TRBJ1-3; D not resolved. The V gene lost 2 bases and the J gene lost 0 bases, with 8 bases spanning the gap. CDR3 length: 15 amino acids. Germline V gene data show CDR1 as ENHRY and CDR2 as SYGVKD. CDR3 DNA sequence: TGTGCCATCAGTGAGGGAGGTAACTCTGGAAACACCATATATTTT. It yields the protein CAISEGGNSGNTIYF.

This sequence joins TRBV19 and TRBJ1-4, with D perhaps matching TRBD1 (5 bases). V was cut by 8 bases and J by 2 bases, with 12 bases left in between. Germline V lookup: CDR1 LNHDA, CDR2 SQIVND (reference sequence). This CDR3 region has 14 residues. The CDR3 region has the DNA TGTGCCAGTGGGCAGGGTGGGACTAATGAAAAACTGTTTTTT. Protein sequence: CASGQGGTNEKLFF.

This chain connects TRBV4-2 to TRBJ1-6, with TRBD1 matching over 10 bases. The CDR3 sequence is 17 residues long. With V trimmed by 2 bases and J by 5 bases, 6 bases remained unmatched. In germline, CDR1 is LGHNA, CDR2 YNFKEQ. CDR3 in DNA: TGTGCCAGCAGCCAAAGCCTCGGGACAGGGGATAATTCACCCCTCCACTTT. Its protein product is CASSQSLGTGDNSPLHF.

The chain links TRBV6-5 to TRBJ1-1, with TRBD1 identical over 8 bases. This CDR3 comprises 14 residues. Per the germline V gene, CDR1 is MNHEY and CDR2 is SVGAGI. The junction had 3 bases not matched to a gene; V was cut back by 6 bases and J by 0 bases. The CDR3 DNA sequence: TGTGCCAGCAGACACAGGGGGGTGAACACTGAAGCTTTCTTT. The encoded protein is CASRHRGVNTEAFF.

This chain's CDR3 is CSVDTSGSSYNEQFF. CDR3 coding DNA: TGCAGCGTGGATACTAGCGGGAGCTCCTACAATGAGCAGTTCTTC. The V and J genes are TRBV29-1 and TRBJ2-1, with TRBD2 matching 11 bases. V lost 6 bases, J lost 0 bases, and 4 bases stayed unmatched. Germline assignment: CDR1 SQVTM and CDR2 ANQGSEA. The CDR3 consists of 15 residues.

The V gene is TRBV5-1, the J gene TRBJ1-6, with 9 bases lining up with TRBD1. The CDR3 sequence is 16 residues long. CDR1 is SGHRS, CDR2 YFSETQ, per germline. Germline trimming cut 0 bases from V and 5 bases from J; bases unmatched to any gene: 3. The CDR3 DNA reads TGCGCCAGCAGCTTGGCCGGGACAGGGAATAATTCACCCCTCCACTTT. This gives the protein CASSLAGTGNNSPLHF.

This clone was detected once. The rearrangement uses TRBV4-1 and TRBJ1-5; 8 bases map to TRBD1. The germline V gene has CDR1 MGHRA and CDR2 YSYEKL. This CDR3 comprises 16 residues. With 4 bases clipped from V and 3 bases from J, the junction kept 8 bases outside the gene matches. The CDR3 region has the DNA TGCGCCAGCAGCCCTGGACAGGGCGGCCACAATCAGCCCCAGCATTTT. This encodes CASSPGQGGHNQPQHF.

V gene TRBV18 combines with J gene TRBJ2-2; 8 bases map to TRBD1. The junction had 8 bases not matched to a gene; V was cut back by 3 bases and J by 5 bases. Germline-derived CDR1 and CDR2 are KGHSH and LQKENI. The length of the CDR3 is 16 residues. The CDR3 DNA follows: TGTGCCAGCTCACCCCAGACAGGGGCGAGGACCGGGGAGCTGTTTTTT. Translation: CASSPQTGARTGELFF.